The 17 T cell receptor beta chains below come from one sample, sequenced in a study of identical twins. Via MiXCR, TCRdb re-called the 5' RACE reads, giving one row per CDR3 protein. Of about 240,000 distinct CDR3 sequences in the sample, about 12% were seen once. The data were also submitted as part of a second study, on yellow fever vaccine responses in identical twins.

The material sequenced was memory (CD45RO+) T cells sorted from blood. The receptor set was obtained from a woman aged 18-29 years in good health.

There are many counts of this clonotype. V is TRBV5-1 and J is TRBJ2-3, with 9 bases aligning to TRBD2. The CDR3 is 13 amino acids. The germline CDR1 and CDR2 sequences are SGHRS and YFSETQ. Trimming at V came to 4 bases and at J to 5 bases, leaving 2 bases not matched to a gene. The CDR3 sequence: CASSAGGRDTQYF. The CDR3 nucleotides read TGCGCCAGCAGCGCGGGAGGGAGAGATACGCAGTATTTT.

V and J are TRBV6-1 and TRBJ1-1; 8 nucleotides agree with TRBD1. V gave up 6 bases and J gave up 6 bases; unmatched junction bases: 12. Germline V gives CDR1 MNHNS, CDR2 SASEGT. CDR3 length: 15 amino acids. Here the CDR3 DNA reads TGTGCCAGCAGCGACGGACAGGGAGGGAAGGCTGAAGCTTTCTTT. It is translated as CASSDGQGGKAEAFF.

This sequence joins TRBV11-2 and TRBJ2-1; 7 bases are shared with TRBD2. Germline lookup yields CDR1 SGHAT and CDR2 FQNNGV. The J segment lost 7 bases and the V segment lost 10 bases, leaving 7 bases of the junction unmatched. The CDR3 covers 12 residues. CDR3 region: CAILWGGNEQFF. The DNA for the CDR3 is TGTGCCATCCTTTGGGGGGGTAATGAGCAGTTCTTC.

This clonotype was seen at least ten times. This sequence joins TRBV28 and TRBJ2-1, with 9 bases that match TRBD2. V trimming: 9 bases; J trimming: 7 bases; junction bases outside the gene matches: 7. Germline CDR1 and CDR2: MDHEN and SYDVKM. The CDR3 consists of 13 residues. CDR3 sequence: CASGGGARNEQFF. CDR3 nucleotide sequence: TGTGCCAGTGGCGGGGGGGCTAGGAATGAGCAGTTCTTC. Variable domain in full (rest from reference TRBV28 and TRBJ2-1): DVKVTQSSRYLVKRTGEKVFLECVQDMDHENMFWYRQDPGLGLRLIYFSYDVKMKEKGDIPEGYSVSREKKERFSLILESASTNQTSMYLCASGGGARNEQFFGPGTRLTVL.

There are many counts of this clonotype. CDR3: CASSQRGEGLLRDTQYF. The CDR3 DNA reads as TGTGCCAGCAGCCAGAGGGGGGAGGGCTTATTGAGGGATACGCAGTATTTT. The chain links TRBV7-2 to TRBJ2-3; weak D call: TRBD2 (7 bases). Per germline, CDR1 SGHTA and CDR2 FQGNSA. V lost 5 bases, J lost 6 bases, and 24 bases lay in between. The CDR3 spans 17 residues.

This clonotype was detected a few times. V gene TRBV6-1 combines with J gene TRBJ2-7; a possible D gene is TRBD2 (6 bases). Trimming stripped 5 bases from V and 3 bases from J, with 26 bases between. The CDR3 totals 18 residues. CDR1 is MNHNS, CDR2 SASEGT, per germline. The CDR3 DNA reads as TGTGCCAGCAGTCCCAGACAGCATGCTGGCCCGGGGGTCTACGAGCAGTACTTC. This encodes CASSPRQHAGPGVYEQYF.

This clonotype was detected only a few times. The chain joins TRBV20-1 to TRBJ1-2; 8 bases are a match to TRBD1. The CDR3 runs to 13 residues. V shed 3 bases and J 8 bases; nucleotides not matched to a gene: 8. Germline V gives CDR1 DFQATT, CDR2 SNEGSKA (reference sequence). CDR3 nucleotide sequence: TGCAGTGCTAGGGACAGGGTGACGGGAGGCTACACCTTC. Encoded protein: CSARDRVTGGYTF.

This clonotype occurred a few times. DNA for the CDR3: TGTGCCAGCAGTGAAGCACGGGGGGGTGAGCAGTTCTTC. This gives the protein CASSEARGGEQFF. The J gene is TRBJ2-1, the V gene TRBV2; 8 bases are shared with TRBD2. Germline values: CDR1 SNHLY, CDR2 FYNNEI. The CDR3 is made up of 13 amino acids. V gave up 0 bases and J gave up 9 bases; unmatched junction bases: 1.

CDR3 DNA: TGTGCCAGCAGTTTCGAGGGGGCTAATGAAAAACTGTTTTTT. Translating it yields CASSFEGANEKLFF. The chain is built from TRBV12-3 or TRBV12-4 and TRBJ1-4, with D perhaps TRBD1 (6 bases). Trimming removed 3 bases from V and 3 bases from J, with 8 bases in between. There are 14 residues in the CDR3.

A few counts support this clonotype. The chain joins TRBV11-1 to TRBJ2-7, with TRBD1 matching over 7 bases. Germline loops: CDR1 SGHAT, CDR2 FQDESV (reference sequence). The CDR3 extends over 15 amino acids. The V segment lost 6 bases and the J segment 2 bases; nucleotides outside the gene matches: 10. The CDR3 spells CASSRLEGGTYEQYF. The CDR3 DNA reads TGTGCCAGCAGTCGACTCGAAGGGGGCACCTACGAGCAGTACTTC.

In this sample, this clonotype turned up a few times. The V gene is TRBV5-6, the J gene TRBJ2-5, with 13 bases that match TRBD2. Trimming removed 0 bases from V and 7 bases from J; junction bases left unmatched: 12. CDR3 length: 18 amino acids. The germline gives CDR1 SGHDT, CDR2 YYEEEE. CDR3 coding DNA: TGTGCCAGCAGCTTGGGACTAGCGGGAGGTTGGCTCCGGGTGACCCAGTACTTC. This translates into CASSLGLAGGWLRVTQYF.

This clonotype was found a few times. The chain combines TRBV7-8 with TRBJ2-4; 9 nucleotides line up with TRBD1. The germline V gene encodes CDR1 SGHVS and CDR2 FQNEAQ. This CDR3 has 17 residues. V was clipped by 5 bases and J by 2 bases; unmatched bases: 10. CDR3 bases: TGTGCCAGCAGCAGAGTCCCGGGACAGGGTACCAAAAACATTCAGTACTTC. Translation: CASSRVPGQGTKNIQYF. The variable domain in full, with the rest retrieved from reference TRBV7-8 and TRBJ2-4, is GAGVSQSPRYKVAKRGQDVALRCDPISGHVSLFWYQQALGQGPEFLTYFQNEAQLDKSGLPSDRFFAERPEGSVSTLKIQRTQQEDSAVYLCASSRVPGQGTKNIQYFGAGTRLSVL.

The V gene is TRBV9, the J gene TRBJ2-6; either TRBD1 or TRBD2 may supply D (5 bases each). This CDR3 is 15 amino acids long. Trimming stripped 2 bases from V and 8 bases from J, with 14 bases between. Per germline, CDR1 SGDLS and CDR2 YYNGEE. CDR3 sequence: CASSVQGEATNVLTF. As DNA, the CDR3 is TGTGCCAGCAGCGTTCAGGGAGAGGCGACCAACGTCCTGACTTTC.

A single count supports this clonotype. The genes are TRBV7-3 and TRBJ1-6, with 8 bases fitting TRBD1. CDR1 SGHTA and CDR2 FQGTGA come from the germline V gene. Losses at the gene ends were 5 bases for V and 8 bases for J; bases not matched to a gene: 8. This CDR3 contains 15 residues. CDR3 protein: CASSLQGAIDSPLHF. The DNA for the CDR3 is TGTGCCAGCAGCCTTCAGGGGGCAATTGATTCACCCCTCCACTTT. The whole variable domain, filled in from reference TRBV7-3 and TRBJ1-6, reads GAGVSQTPSNKVTEKGKYVELRCDPISGHTALYWYRQSLGQGPEFLIYFQGTGAADDSGLPNDRFFAVRPEGSVSTLKIQRTERGDSAVYLCASSLQGAIDSPLHFGNGTRLTVT.

This clonotype was seen at least ten times. The chain couples TRBV7-3 to TRBJ2-3; the D is unclear. V lost 5 bases and J 2 bases, leaving 14 bases between the germline ends. CDR1 and CDR2 from the germline V gene are SGHTA and FQGTGA. This CDR3 is 15 amino acids long. The CDR3 loop reads CASSRVGQSTDTQYF. The CDR3 DNA follows: TGTGCCAGCAGCCGAGTGGGCCAATCCACAGATACGCAGTATTTT.

In its sample, this clonotype was seen many times. The chain links TRBV29-1 to TRBJ2-1; D perhaps matches TRBD2 (6 bases). The CDR3 runs 14 residues. V was trimmed by 5 bases and J by 6 bases, leaving 17 bases between them. Germline V gene sequence: CDR1 SQVTM, CDR2 ANQGSEA. This CDR3 reads CSVIKLAWSNEQFF. The CDR3 DNA follows: TGCAGCGTTATTAAGCTAGCGTGGTCCAATGAGCAGTTCTTC.

This clonotype was seen ten or more times. The CDR3 sequence: CASISGLAGNTPDEQFF. The CDR3 nucleotides are TGTGCCAGCATCTCTGGACTAGCGGGGAATACACCGGATGAGCAGTTCTTC. The chain combines TRBV12-3 or TRBV12-4 with TRBJ2-1; TRBD2 matches at 12 bases. The CDR3 spans 17 residues. The trim removed 7 bases at V and 8 bases at J, leaving 15 bases unmatched.